The 9 T cell receptor beta chains given below trace back to one sample, sequenced in a study of cytomegalovirus exposure and HLA in healthy donors. Use of 60 Vbeta and 13 Jbeta primers characterized the PCR. Sequencing was performed with immunoSEQ multiplex PCR; in TCRdb, only in-frame clones are kept and a portion is missing. The profile shows about 110,000 clones, approximately 73% of them singletons. Material for sequencing was PBMCs. The receptors come from a middle-aged man in good health and CMV-seronegative.

The V call is TRBV18, the J call TRBJ2-5, with D possibly being TRBD2 (6 bases). Trimming removed 3 bases at V and 2 bases at J, with 25 bases between. Germline loops: CDR1 KGHSH, CDR2 LQKENI. The CDR3 consists of 19 residues. In DNA, the CDR3 is TGTGCCAGCTCACCGCTGACTAGGAGGGTTCTAGAAGGACAAGAGACCCAGTACTTC. Translated, it gives CASSPLTRRVLEGQETQYF. The full variable domain, rest sourced from reference TRBV18 and TRBJ2-5, is NAGVMQNPRHLVRRRGQEARLRCSPMKGHSHVYWYRQLPEEGLKFMVYLQKENIIDESGMPKERFSAEFPKEGPSILRIQQVVRGDSAAYFCASSPLTRRVLEGQETQYFGPGTRLLVL.

V is TRBV29-1 and J is TRBJ2-7, with 7 nucleotides matching TRBD1. The germline V gene has CDR1 SQVTM and CDR2 ANQGSEA. The CDR3 length is 11 residues. Losses at the gene ends were 3 bases for V and 9 bases for J; bases not matched to a gene: 5. The CDR3 loop is CSVEVKGAQYF. CDR3 nucleotides: TGCAGCGTTGAGGTCAAGGGGGCGCAGTACTTC.

This CDR3 is CASSTDRDSYNEQFF. CDR3 DNA: TGTGCCAGTAGTACGGATCGGGACTCCTACAATGAGCAGTTCTTC. The rearrangement links TRBV19 to TRBJ2-1; D is perhaps TRBD2 (5 bases). Trimming removed 4 bases at V and 0 bases at J, with 10 bases between. CDR1 LNHDA and CDR2 SQIVND come from the germline V gene (reference sequence). This CDR3 has 15 residues.

The chain couples TRBV18 to TRBJ1-2; weak D call: TRBD1 (6 bases). This CDR3 is 13 amino acids long. Germline V lookup: CDR1 KGHSH, CDR2 LQKENI. Trimming pared 6 bases from V and 1 base from J, leaving 9 bases between. Here the CDR3 reads CASSPDSNYGYTF. CDR3 DNA sequence: TGTGCCAGCTCGCCGGACAGTAACTATGGCTACACCTTC.

The chain is built from TRBV2 and TRBJ2-4; 7 bases line up with TRBD1. Trimming at V came to 5 bases and at J to 8 bases, leaving 3 bases not matched to a gene. Germline loops: CDR1 SNHLY, CDR2 FYNNEI. There are 12 residues in the CDR3. CDR3 in DNA: TGTGCCAGCAGTTATGACAGGGACATTCAGTACTTC. As protein: CASSYDRDIQYF.

Notes on this clone: Mismatch with germline at one junction end may stem from a read error. The chain combines TRBV7-7 with TRBJ1-6; D unresolved. CDR3 length: 15 amino acids. Germline V lookup: CDR1 SSHAT, CDR2 FNYEAQ (reference sequence). The CDR3 region is CASSLLSRGNSPLHF. Here the CDR3 DNA reads TGTGCTAGCAGCTTACTATCTAGAGGTAATTCACCCCTCCACTTT.

The chain has TRBV6-1 and TRBJ1-1; no clear D gene. Germline V CDR1 and CDR2: MNHNS, SASEGT. The CDR3 has 13 amino acids. With 5 bases removed from V and 0 bases from J, the gap between germline ends came to 7 bases. The CDR3 DNA reads TGTGCCAGCAGTAAGAGGGTGAACACTGAAGCTTTCTTT. It translates to CASSKRVNTEAFF.

The rearrangement uses TRBV9 and TRBJ2-3; 7 bases fit TRBD2. J was trimmed by 0 bases and V by 4 bases; bases with no gene match: 11. From germline, CDR1 is SGDLS and CDR2 YYNGEE. This CDR3 comprises 17 residues. CDR3 sequence reads: CASSLIGDYSSTDTQYF. CDR3 sequence (DNA): TGTGCCAGCAGCTTAATCGGGGACTACTCAAGCACAGATACGCAGTATTTT.

This chain joins TRBV7-3 and TRBJ2-1; TRBD2 matches at 12 bases. The CDR3 is made up of 19 amino acids. CDR1 and CDR2 (germline): SGHTA, FQGTGA. The J segment lost 0 bases and the V segment lost 0 bases, leaving 6 bases of the junction unmatched. CDR3 DNA sequence: TGTGCCAGCAGCTTAACCGCGACTAGCGGGGGCCCCTCCTACAATGAGCAGTTCTTC. Amino acids: CASSLTATSGGPSYNEQFF.